This TCR beta chain is from a study of shared clonotypes between healthy human individuals. Note on this clone: Antigen unknown.

Partitioning of CD4+ cells yielded a CD45RA+ naive subset and a CD45RA-negative memory subset. The CDR3 is 15 residues long. V dropped 6 bases and J dropped 0 bases, with 12 bases sitting between them. The germline V gene encodes CDR1 MNHEY and CDR2 SVGAGI. Study observations and caveats: Incompleteness in sorted-subset sequencing, despite large depth, was shown by rarefaction.

Original processing methods: Because ImmunoSEQ provided only junction sequences with no quality scores, the filtering differed. The repertoire was sequenced with immunoSEQ multiplex PCR; TCRdb's copy has only in-frame clones and lacks some. V and J calls and clone size follow that table, whereas D and trimming were derived from the DNA. The table lists 2 million to 2.5 million clones, approximately 95% of them singletons. The V and J genes are TRBV6-5 and TRBJ1-3; possible D gene TRBD1, 5 bases. This sequence originates from a man between 18 and 35 years old in good health. The specimen was naive CD4+ T cells sorted from blood. The sample's subset: CD45RA+ positively selected. Here the CDR3 DNA reads TGTGCCAGCAGCTCCGACAGACTCTCTGGAAACACCATATATTTT. Amino acid sequence: CASSSDRLSGNTIYF.